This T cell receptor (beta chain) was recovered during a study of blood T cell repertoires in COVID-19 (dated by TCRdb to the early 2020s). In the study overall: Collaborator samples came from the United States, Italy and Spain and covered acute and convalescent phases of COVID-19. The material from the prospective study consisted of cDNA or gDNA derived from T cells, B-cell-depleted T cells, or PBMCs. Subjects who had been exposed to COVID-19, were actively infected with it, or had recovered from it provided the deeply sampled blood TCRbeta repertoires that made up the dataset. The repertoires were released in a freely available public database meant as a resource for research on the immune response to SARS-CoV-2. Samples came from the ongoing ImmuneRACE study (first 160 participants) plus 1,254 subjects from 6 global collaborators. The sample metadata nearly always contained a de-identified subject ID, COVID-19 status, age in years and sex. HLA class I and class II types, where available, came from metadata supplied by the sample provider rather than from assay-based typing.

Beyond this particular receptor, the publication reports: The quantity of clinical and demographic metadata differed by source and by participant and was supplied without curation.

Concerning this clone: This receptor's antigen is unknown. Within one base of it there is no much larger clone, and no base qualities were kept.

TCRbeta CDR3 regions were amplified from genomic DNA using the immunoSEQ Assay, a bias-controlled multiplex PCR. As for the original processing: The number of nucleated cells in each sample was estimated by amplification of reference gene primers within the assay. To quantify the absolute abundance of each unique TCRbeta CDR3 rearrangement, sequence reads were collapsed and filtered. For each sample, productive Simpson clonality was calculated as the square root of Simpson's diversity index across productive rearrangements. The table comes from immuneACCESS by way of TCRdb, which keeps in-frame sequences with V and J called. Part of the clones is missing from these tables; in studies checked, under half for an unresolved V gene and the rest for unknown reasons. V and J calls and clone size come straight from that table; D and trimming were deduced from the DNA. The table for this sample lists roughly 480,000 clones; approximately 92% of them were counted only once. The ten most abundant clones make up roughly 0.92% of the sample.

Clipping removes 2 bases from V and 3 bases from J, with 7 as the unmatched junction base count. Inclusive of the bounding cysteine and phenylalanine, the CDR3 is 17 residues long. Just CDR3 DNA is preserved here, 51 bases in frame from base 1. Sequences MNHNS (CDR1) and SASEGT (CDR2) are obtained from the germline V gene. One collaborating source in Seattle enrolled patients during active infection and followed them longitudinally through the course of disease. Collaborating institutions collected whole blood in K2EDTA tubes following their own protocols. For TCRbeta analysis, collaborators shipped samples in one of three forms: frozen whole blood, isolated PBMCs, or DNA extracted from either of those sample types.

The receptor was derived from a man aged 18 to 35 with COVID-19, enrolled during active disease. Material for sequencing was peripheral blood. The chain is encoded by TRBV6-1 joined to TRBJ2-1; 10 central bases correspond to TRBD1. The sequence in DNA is TGTGCCAGCAGTGAATGGTACGGACAGGGGGGCTACAATGAGCAGTTCTTC. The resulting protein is CASSEWYGQGGYNEQFF.